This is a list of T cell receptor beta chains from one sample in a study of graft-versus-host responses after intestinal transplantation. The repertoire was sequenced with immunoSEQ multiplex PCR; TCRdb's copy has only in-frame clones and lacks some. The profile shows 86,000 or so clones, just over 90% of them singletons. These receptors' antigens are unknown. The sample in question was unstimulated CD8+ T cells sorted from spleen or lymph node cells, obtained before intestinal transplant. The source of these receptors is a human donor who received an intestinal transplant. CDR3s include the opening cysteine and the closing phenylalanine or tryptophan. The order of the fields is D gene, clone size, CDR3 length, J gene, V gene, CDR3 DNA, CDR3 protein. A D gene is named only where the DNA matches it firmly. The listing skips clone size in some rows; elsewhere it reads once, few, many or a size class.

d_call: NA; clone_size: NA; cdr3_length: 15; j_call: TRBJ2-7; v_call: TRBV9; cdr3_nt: TGTGCCAGCAGCGTAGCTCAGGACTACTCCTACGAGCAGTACTTC; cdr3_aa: CASSVAQDYSYEQYF
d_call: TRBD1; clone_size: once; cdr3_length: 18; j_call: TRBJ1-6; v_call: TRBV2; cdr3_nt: TGTGCCAGCAGGGCTTCCATTAGGGACAGGGGAACGGGTTCACCCCTCCACTTT; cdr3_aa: CASRASIRDRGTGSPLHF
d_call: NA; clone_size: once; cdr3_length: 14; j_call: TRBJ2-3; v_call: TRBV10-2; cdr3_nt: TGCGCCAGGACCCTCGGGGGCGTCGCAGATACGCAGTATTTT; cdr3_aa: CARTLGGVADTQYF
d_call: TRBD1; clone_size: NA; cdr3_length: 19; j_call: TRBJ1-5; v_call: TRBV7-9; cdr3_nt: TGTGCCAGCAGCTTAGTGGGAGGGGGCGGAAGGGATAGCAATCAGCCCCAGCATTTT; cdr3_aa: CASSLVGGGGRDSNQPQHF
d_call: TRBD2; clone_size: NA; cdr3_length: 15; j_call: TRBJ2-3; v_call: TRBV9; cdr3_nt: TGTGCCAGCAGCAATCTAGCGGGAGTAGCTGATACGCAGTATTTT; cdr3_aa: CASSNLAGVADTQYF
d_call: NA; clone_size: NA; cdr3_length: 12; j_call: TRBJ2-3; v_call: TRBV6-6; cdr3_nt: TGTGCCAGCAGTTTGGAGGGGATAGCGCAGTATTTT; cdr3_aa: CASSLEGIAQYF
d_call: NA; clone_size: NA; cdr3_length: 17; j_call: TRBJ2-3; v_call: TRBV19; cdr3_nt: TGTGCCAGTAGTATCCTCCCGACAGGCCCCGCCACAGATACGCAGTATTTT; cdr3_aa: CASSILPTGPATDTQYF
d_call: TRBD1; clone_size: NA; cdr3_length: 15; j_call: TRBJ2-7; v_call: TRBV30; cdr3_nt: TGTGCCTGGAGTACAGGACAGGGTGGACGAGACGAGCAGTACTTC; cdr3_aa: CAWSTGQGGRDEQYF
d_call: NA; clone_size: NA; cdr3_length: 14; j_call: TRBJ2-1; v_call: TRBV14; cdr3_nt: TGTGCCAGCACCGACGGGAGAACCTACAATGAGCAGTTCTTC; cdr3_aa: CASTDGRTYNEQFF
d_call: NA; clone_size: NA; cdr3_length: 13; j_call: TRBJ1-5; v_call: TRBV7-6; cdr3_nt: TGTGCCAGCAGCCAGCAGGGCCATCAGCCCCAGCATTTT; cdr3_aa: CASSQQGHQPQHF
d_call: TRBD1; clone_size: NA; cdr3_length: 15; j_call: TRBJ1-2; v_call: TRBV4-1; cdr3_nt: TGCGCCAGCAGTCGACCTACAGGGGCCCTCTATGGCTACACCTTC; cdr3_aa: CASSRPTGALYGYTF
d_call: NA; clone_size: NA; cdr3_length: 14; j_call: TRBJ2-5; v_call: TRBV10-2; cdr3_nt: TGCGCCAGCAGTGCCCTGGGACGGCAAGAGACCCAGTACTTC; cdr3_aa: CASSALGRQETQYF
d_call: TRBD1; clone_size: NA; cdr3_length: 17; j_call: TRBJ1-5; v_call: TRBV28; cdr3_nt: TGTGCCAGCAGTTCGTTACTCAGGGGGCAGGTAGTTCAGCCCCAGCATTTT; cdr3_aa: CASSSLLRGQVVQPQHF
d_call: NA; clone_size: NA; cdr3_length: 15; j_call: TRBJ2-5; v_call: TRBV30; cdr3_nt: TGTGCCTGGAGTAGCGGACAGAGATCCGGAGAGACCCAGTACTTC; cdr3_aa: CAWSSGQRSGETQYF
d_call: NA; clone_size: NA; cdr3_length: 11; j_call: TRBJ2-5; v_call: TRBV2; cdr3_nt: TGTGCCAGCAGTGAAAGGGTGGCCCAGTACTTC; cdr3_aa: CASSERVAQYF
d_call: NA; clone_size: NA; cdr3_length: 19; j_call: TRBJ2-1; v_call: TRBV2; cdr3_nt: TGTGCCAGCAGTGAAGCCCAACCACGCGACAGGATCCTTTACAATGAGCAGTTCTTC; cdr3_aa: CASSEAQPRDRILYNEQFF
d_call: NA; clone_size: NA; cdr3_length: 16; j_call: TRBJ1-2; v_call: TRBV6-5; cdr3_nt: TGTGCCAGCAGTTATCTTGCCGGGACTGCTTTTTATGGCTACACCTTC; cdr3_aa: CASSYLAGTAFYGYTF
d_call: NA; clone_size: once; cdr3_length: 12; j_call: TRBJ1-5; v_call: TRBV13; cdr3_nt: TGTGCCAGCAGCTTAGGCGGCCAGCCCCAGCATTTT; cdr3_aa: CASSLGGQPQHF
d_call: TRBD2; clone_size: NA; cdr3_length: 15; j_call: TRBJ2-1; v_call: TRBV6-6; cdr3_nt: TGTGCCAGCAGTTACGGGGGGGGATCCTACAATGAGCAGTTCTTC; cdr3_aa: CASSYGGGSYNEQFF
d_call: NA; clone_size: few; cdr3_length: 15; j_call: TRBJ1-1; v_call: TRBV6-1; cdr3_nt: TGTGCCAGCAGTGAACCCCGGGCCCCGAACACTGAAGCTTTCTTT; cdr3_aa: CASSEPRAPNTEAFF
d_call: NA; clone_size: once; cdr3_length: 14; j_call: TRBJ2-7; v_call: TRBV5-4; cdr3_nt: TGTGCCAGCAGCTTGGCTCCCGGAGTTTCCGAGCAGTACTTC; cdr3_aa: CASSLAPGVSEQYF
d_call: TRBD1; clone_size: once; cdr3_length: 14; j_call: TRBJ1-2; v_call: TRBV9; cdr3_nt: TGTGCCAGCAGCGCTTGGACAGGGCTCTATGGCTACACCTTC; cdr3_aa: CASSAWTGLYGYTF
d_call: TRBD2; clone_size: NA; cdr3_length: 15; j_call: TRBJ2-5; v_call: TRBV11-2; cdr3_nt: TGTGCCAGCAGCTTACTAGCGGGGGAAGAAGAGACCCAGTACTTC; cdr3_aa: CASSLLAGEEETQYF
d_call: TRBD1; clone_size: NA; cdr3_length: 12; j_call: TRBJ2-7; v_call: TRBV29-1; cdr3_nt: TGCAGCGCCTTAACAGGGGACCACGAGCAGTACTTC; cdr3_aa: CSALTGDHEQYF
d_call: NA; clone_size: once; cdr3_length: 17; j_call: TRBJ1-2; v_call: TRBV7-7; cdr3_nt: TGTGCCAGCAGCTGTTTATCTGAGTGCCGAAAGACCTATGGCTACACCTTC; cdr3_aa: CASSCLSECRKTYGYTF
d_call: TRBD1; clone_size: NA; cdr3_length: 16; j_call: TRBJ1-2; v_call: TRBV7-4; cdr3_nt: TGTGCCAGCAGCTTAGGGGGGACAGGGTGGCTCTATGGCTACACCTTC; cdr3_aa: CASSLGGTGWLYGYTF
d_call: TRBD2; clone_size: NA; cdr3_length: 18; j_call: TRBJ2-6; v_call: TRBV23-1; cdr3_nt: TGCGCCAGCAGTCCCGGGACTAGCGGGAAAGGTGGGGCCAACGTCCTGACTTTC; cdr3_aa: CASSPGTSGKGGANVLTF
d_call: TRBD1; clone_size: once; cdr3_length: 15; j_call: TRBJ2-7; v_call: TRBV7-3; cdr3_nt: TGTGCCAGCAGCTCCTCAGGGGGCGCAATAGACGAGCAGTACTTC; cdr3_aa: CASSSSGGAIDEQYF
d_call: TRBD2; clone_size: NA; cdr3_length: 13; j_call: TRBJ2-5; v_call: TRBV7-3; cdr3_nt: TGTGCCAGCAGCTTCGACGGGGGGAAGACCCAGTACTTC; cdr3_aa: CASSFDGGKTQYF
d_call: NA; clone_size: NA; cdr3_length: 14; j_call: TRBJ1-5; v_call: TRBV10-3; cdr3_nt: TGTGCCATCAGTGGCGCGGGAAGCAATCAGCCCCAGCATTTT; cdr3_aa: CAISGAGSNQPQHF
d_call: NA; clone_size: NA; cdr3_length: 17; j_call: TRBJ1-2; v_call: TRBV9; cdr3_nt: TGTGCCAGCAGCGTAGATGGGGAGGACCCTAGGTATTATCGCTACACCTTC; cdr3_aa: CASSVDGEDPRYYRYTF
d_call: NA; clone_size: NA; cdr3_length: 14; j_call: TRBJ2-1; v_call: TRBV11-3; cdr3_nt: TGTGCCAGCAGCTCAGAGGGAGTCAACAATGAGCAGTTCTTC; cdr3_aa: CASSSEGVNNEQFF
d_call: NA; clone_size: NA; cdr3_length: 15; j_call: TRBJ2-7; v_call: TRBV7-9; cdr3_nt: TGTGCCAGCAGCCCCCCTTACGAATACTCCTACGAGCAGTACTTC; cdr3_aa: CASSPPYEYSYEQYF
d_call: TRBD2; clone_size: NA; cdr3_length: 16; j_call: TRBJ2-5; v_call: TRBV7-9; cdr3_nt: TGTGCCAGCAGCCTTCCGACTAGCGTGTTCCAAGAGACCCAGTACTTC; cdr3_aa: CASSLPTSVFQETQYF
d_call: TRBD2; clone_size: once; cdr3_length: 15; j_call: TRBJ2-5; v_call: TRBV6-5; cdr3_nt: TGTGCCAGCAGTTCTAGCGGGAGCGGCGGGGAGACCCAGTACTTC; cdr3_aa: CASSSSGSGGETQYF
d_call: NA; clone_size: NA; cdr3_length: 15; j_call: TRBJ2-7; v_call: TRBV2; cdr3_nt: TGTGCCAGCAGTCCCACTAGGGGGGCCTCCTACGAGCAGTACTTC; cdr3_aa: CASSPTRGASYEQYF
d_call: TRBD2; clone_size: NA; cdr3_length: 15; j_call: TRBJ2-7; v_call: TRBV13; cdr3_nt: TGTGCCAGCAGCTCAACTAGCGGGAGCTCCTACGAGCAGTACTTC; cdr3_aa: CASSSTSGSSYEQYF